A selection of T cell receptor beta chains follows, all from one sample in a study of molecular identifiers for immune sequencing clone quantification. Via MiXCR, TCRdb re-called the PCR reads, giving one row per CDR3 protein. The table has under 800,000 distinct CDR3 sequences, 25% seen once; the top ten hold 0.78%. Sequencing was carried out using naive CD8+ T cells from blood, with Jurkat cell RNA spiked in. The receptors originated from a human donor in good health. Some libraries in this study had Jurkat cell RNA spiked in. CDR3s include the opening cysteine and the closing phenylalanine or tryptophan. A D gene is named only where the DNA matches it firmly. Clone size appears in some rows only: once, few, many, or a class for an expanded clone.

TRBV6-5	TRBJ2-2	NA	few	CASIEGVTGELFF	TGTGCCAGCATCGAGGGGGTTACCGGGGAGCTGTTTTTT
TRBV7-2	TRBJ2-3	TRBD2	NA	CASSPGTSRRLTDTQYF	TGTGCCAGCAGCCCAGGGACTAGCCGACGACTCACAGATACGCAGTATTTT
TRBV20-1	TRBJ1-6	TRBD1	NA	CSAHQTGGDYSPLHF	TGCAGTGCCCACCAGACAGGGGGCGATTATTCACCCCTCCACTTT
TRBV9	TRBJ2-6	TRBD2	many	CASSWEGGTFSGANVLTF	TGTGCCAGCAGCTGGGAGGGTGGCACCTTCTCTGGGGCCAACGTCCTGACTTTC
TRBV20-1	TRBJ2-3	TRBD2	many	CSASYGLAGRSGQYF	TGCAGTGCTAGTTACGGGCTAGCGGGACGCTCGGGGCAGTATTTT
TRBV20-1	TRBJ2-2	TRBD2	few	CSAASGTSENTGELFF	TGCAGTGCCGCATCCGGGACTAGCGAAAATACCGGGGAGCTGTTTTTT
TRBV12-3/TRBV12-4	TRBJ1-4	TRBD1	many	CASSLVDRSWTTNEKLFF	TGTGCCAGCAGTTTAGTGGACAGGTCGTGGACAACTAATGAAAAACTGTTTTTT
TRBV27	TRBJ2-5	TRBD2	NA	CASRGLAGYQETQYF	TGTGCCAGCAGAGGACTAGCGGGATACCAAGAGACCCAGTACTTC
TRBV20-1	TRBJ2-3	TRBD2	few	CSAREFSGVTDTQYF	TGCAGTGCTAGAGAATTCAGCGGGGTCACAGATACGCAGTATTTT
TRBV28	TRBJ2-5	NA	many	CASSLYQQETQYF	TGTGCCAGCAGTTTATACCAGCAAGAGACCCAGTACTTC